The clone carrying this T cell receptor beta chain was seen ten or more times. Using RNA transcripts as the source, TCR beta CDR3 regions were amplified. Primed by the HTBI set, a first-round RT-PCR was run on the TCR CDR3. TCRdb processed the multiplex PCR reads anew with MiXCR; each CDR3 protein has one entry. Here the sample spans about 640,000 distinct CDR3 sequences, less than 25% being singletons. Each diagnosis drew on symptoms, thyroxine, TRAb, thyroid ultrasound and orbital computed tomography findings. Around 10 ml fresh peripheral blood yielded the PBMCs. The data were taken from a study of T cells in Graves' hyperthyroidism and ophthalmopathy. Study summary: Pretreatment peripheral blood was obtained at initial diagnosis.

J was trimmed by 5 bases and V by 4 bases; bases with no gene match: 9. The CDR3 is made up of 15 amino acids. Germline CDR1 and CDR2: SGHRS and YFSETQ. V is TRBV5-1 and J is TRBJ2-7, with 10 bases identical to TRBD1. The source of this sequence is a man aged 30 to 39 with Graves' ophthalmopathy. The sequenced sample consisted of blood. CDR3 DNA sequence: TGCGCCAGCAGCACCCGACAGGGGGCAGGCCACGAGCAGTACTTC. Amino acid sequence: CASSTRQGAGHEQYF.